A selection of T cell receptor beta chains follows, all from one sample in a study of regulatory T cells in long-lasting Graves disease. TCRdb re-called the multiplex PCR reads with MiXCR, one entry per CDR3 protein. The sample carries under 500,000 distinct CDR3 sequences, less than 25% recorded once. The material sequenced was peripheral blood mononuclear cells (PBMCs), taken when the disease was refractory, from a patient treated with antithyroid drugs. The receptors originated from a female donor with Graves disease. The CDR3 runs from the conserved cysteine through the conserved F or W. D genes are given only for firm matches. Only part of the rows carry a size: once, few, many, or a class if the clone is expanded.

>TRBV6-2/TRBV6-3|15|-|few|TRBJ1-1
CASSPTTGDEDEAFF
TGTGCCAGCAGCCCCACGACAGGAGATGAGGATGAAGCTTTCTTT
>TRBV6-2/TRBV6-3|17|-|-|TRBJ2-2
CASSYSKADANTGELFF
TGTGCCAGCAGTTACTCGAAAGCGGACGCGAACACCGGGGAGCTGTTTTTT
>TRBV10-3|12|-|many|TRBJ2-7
CAISELRLEQYF
TGTGCCATCAGTGAACTTCGGTTGGAGCAGTACTTC
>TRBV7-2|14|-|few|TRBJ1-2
CASSFLGRTYGYTF
TGTGCCAGCAGCTTCTTGGGCAGGACCTATGGCTACACCTTC
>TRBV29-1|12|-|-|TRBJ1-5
CSAGGGDQPQHF
TGCAGCGCGGGGGGGGGGGATCAGCCCCAGCATTTT
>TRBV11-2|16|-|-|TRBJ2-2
CASSSPLGHVPGELFF
TGTGCCAGCAGCTCCCCGTTGGGGCACGTGCCCGGGGAGCTGTTTTTT
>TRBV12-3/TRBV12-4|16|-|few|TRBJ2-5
CASSLNIGGNQETQYF
TGTGCCAGCAGTTTAAATATAGGGGGGAACCAAGAAACCCAGTACTTC
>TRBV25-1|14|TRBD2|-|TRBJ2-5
CASSEALAEETQYF
TGTGCCAGCAGTGAAGCGCTAGCGGAAGAGACCCAGTACTTC
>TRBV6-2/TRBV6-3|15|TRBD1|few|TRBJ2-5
CASRPGQLIQETQYF
TGTGCCAGCAGACCGGGACAGCTAATACAAGAGACCCAGTACTTC
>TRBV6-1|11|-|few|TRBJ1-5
CASSETQPQHF
TGTGCCAGCAGTGAAACCCAGCCCCAGCATTTT
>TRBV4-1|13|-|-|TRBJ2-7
CASSRTETYEQYF
TGCGCCAGCAGCCGGACAGAAACCTACGAGCAGTACTTC
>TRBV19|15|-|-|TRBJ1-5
CASSTMTDSNQPQHF
TGTGCCAGTAGCACAATGACGGATAGCAATCAGCCCCAGCATTTT
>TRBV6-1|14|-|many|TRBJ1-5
CASSDDGGNQPQHF
TGTGCCAGCAGTGATGACGGTGGCAATCAGCCCCAGCATTTT
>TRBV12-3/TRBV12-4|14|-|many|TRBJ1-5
CASGGASGNQPQHF
TGTGCCAGCGGGGGGGCGTCTGGCAATCAGCCCCAGCATTTT
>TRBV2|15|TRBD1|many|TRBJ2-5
CASRAGTGGTETQYF
TGTGCCAGCAGAGCTGGGACAGGGGGCACGGAGACCCAGTACTTC
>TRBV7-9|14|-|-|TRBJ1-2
CASSFGRGNYGYTF
TGTGCCAGCAGCTTCGGCAGGGGAAACTATGGCTACACCTTC
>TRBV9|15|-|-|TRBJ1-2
CASSRTVGQSYGYTF
TGTGCCAGCAGTCGAACCGTCGGACAGTCCTATGGCTACACCTTC
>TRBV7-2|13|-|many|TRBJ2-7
CASSYGIPYEQYF
TGTGCCAGCAGCTACGGGATCCCCTACGAGCAGTACTTC
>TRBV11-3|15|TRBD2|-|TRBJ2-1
CASSTETSGYNEQFF
TGTGCCAGCAGCACCGAGACTAGCGGGTACAATGAGCAGTTCTTC
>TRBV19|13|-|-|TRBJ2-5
CASSSGLKETQYF
TGTGCCAGTAGTTCAGGACTGAAAGAGACCCAGTACTTC
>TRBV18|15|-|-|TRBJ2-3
CASSPQGSGTDTQYF
TGTGCCAGCTCACCACAGGGATCTGGCACAGATACGCAGTATTTT
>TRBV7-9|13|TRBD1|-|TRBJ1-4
CASRRDSSEKLFF
TGTGCCAGCCGCCGGGACAGTTCGGAAAAACTGTTTTTT
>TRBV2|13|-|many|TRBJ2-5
CASSEGQGRTQYF
TGTGCCAGCAGTGAAGGTCAAGGGAGGACCCAGTACTTC
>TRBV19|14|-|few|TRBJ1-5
CASSIGDGNQPQHF
TGTGCCAGTAGTATAGGGGACGGCAATCAGCCCCAGCATTTT
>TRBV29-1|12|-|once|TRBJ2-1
CSVTGYHGEQFF
TGCAGCGTAACAGGGTACCATGGGGAGCAGTTCTTC
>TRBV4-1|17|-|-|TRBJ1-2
CASSPHVGGGVSYGYTF
TGCGCCAGCAGCCCTCACGTGGGGGGGGGAGTGAGCTATGGCTACACCTTC
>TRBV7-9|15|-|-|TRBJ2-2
CASSPTLGAPGELFF
TGTGCCAGCAGCCCCACCTTGGGGGCCCCCGGGGAGCTGTTTTTT
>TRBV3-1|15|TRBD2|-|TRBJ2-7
CASSHGLAGGYEQYF
TGTGCCAGCAGCCACGGACTAGCGGGAGGATACGAGCAGTACTTC
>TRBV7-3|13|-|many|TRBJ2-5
CASSLSPMETQYF
TGTGCCAGCAGCTTAAGCCCCATGGAGACCCAGTACTTC
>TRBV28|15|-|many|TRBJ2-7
CASSLDPRASYEQYF
TGTGCCAGCAGTTTAGATCCCAGAGCCTCCTACGAGCAGTACTTC
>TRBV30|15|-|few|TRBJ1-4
CAWRPRASSNEKLFF
TGTGCCTGGAGGCCACGGGCTTCCTCTAATGAAAAACTGTTTTTT
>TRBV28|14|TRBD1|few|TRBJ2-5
CASSVTGIGETQYF
TGTGCCAGCAGTGTGACAGGGATAGGAGAGACCCAGTACTTC
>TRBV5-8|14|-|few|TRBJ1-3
CASSFSSSGNTIYF
TGTGCCAGCAGCTTTAGTAGCTCTGGAAACACCATATATTTT
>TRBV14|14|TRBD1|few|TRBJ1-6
CASGQGAYNSPLHF
TGTGCCAGCGGACAGGGGGCCTATAATTCACCCCTCCACTTT
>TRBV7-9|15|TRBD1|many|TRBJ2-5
CASSLARGQQETQYF
TGTGCCAGCAGCTTAGCCAGGGGACAGCAAGAGACCCAGTACTTC
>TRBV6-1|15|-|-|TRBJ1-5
CASSESWERAQPQHF
TGTGCCAGCAGTGAATCGTGGGAAAGGGCTCAGCCCCAGCATTTT
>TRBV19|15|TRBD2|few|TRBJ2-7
CASSAPGGSSYEQYF
TGTGCCAGTAGTGCCCCCGGCGGGAGCTCCTACGAGCAGTACTTC
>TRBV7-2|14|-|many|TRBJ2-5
CASSLGGPIETQYF
TGTGCCAGCAGCTTGGGGGGGCCAATAGAGACCCAGTACTTC
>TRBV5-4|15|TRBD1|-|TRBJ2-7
CASSRIGTGTYEQYF
TGTGCCAGCAGCCGTATCGGGACAGGGACCTACGAGCAGTACTTC
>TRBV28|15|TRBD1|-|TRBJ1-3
CASSFGRGTGNTIYF
TGTGCCAGCAGTTTTGGCAGGGGGACTGGAAACACCATATATTTT
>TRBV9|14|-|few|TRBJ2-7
CASSVGANPYEQYF
TGTGCCAGCAGTGTGGGAGCGAATCCGTACGAGCAGTACTTC
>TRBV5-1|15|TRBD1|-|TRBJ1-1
CASSPGTGWDTEAFF
TGCGCCAGCAGCCCAGGGACAGGGTGGGACACTGAAGCTTTCTTT
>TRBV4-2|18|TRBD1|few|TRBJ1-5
CASSLARGQGGSNQPQHF
TGTGCCAGCAGCCTCGCCAGGGGACAGGGAGGTAGCAATCAGCCCCAGCATTTT
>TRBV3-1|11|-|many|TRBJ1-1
CASSQEREAFF
TGTGCCAGCAGCCAAGAAAGGGAAGCTTTCTTT
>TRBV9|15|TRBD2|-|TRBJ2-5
CAGSVGASGGETQYF
TGTGCCGGCAGCGTAGGGGCTAGCGGAGGGGAGACCCAGTACTTC
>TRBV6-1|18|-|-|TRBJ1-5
CASSEVLGATYSNQPQHF
TGTGCCAGCAGTGAAGTCCTGGGCGCAACCTATAGCAATCAGCCCCAGCATTTT
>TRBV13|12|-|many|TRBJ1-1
CASTGRNTEAFF
TGTGCCAGTACGGGGCGCAACACTGAAGCTTTCTTT
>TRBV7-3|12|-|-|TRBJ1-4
CASSLPREKLFF
TGTGCCAGCAGCTTACCAAGGGAAAAACTGTTTTTT
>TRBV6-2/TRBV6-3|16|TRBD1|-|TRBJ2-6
CASSRTGSSGANVLTF
TGTGCCAGCAGCCGGACAGGCAGCTCTGGGGCCAACGTCCTGACTTTC
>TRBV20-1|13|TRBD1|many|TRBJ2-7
CSALRTGNYEQYF
TGCAGTGCTCTCAGGACAGGAAACTACGAGCAGTACTTC
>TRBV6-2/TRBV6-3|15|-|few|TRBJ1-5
CASSLGHNSNQPRHF
TGTGCCAGCAGTTTGGGACACAATAGCAATCAGCCCCGGCATTTT
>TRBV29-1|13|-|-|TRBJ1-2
CSIDGVAAYGYTF
TGCAGCATCGATGGGGTGGCAGCATATGGCTACACCTTC
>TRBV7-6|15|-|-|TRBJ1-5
CASSPGVGHNQPQHF
TGTGCCAGCAGCCCAGGGGTGGGGCACAATCAGCCCCAGCATTTT
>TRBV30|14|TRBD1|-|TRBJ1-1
CAWSRSGTGAEAFF
TGTGCCTGGAGTCGATCCGGGACAGGAGCTGAAGCTTTCTTT